Below are 14 T cell receptor beta chains sequenced from a single sample in a study of blood T cell repertoires in COVID-19. The data were produced by immunoSEQ multiplex PCR, yet TCRdb's version contains in-frame clones alone and is incomplete. Found here are hundreds of thousands of clones, 88% of them singletons; the top ten hold about 7%. Sequencing was carried out using peripheral blood. The receptor set was obtained from a woman in her 70s with COVID-19, enrolled during active disease.

The chain joins TRBV4-1 to TRBJ1-5; D uncertain. V lost 2 bases and J lost 2, with 16 bases in between. Germline assignment: CDR1 MGHRA and CDR2 YSYEKL. There are 17 residues in the CDR3. CDR3 protein: CASSQQNFIGGNQPQHF. In DNA, the CDR3 is TGCGCCAGCAGCCAACAAAACTTCATCGGTGGCAATCAGCCCCAGCATTTT.

The CDR3, as DNA: TGCGCCAGCAGCTATGGAAGCTCGGGCAATGAGCAGTTCTTC. It encodes CASSYGSSGNEQFF. The genes are TRBV5-1 and TRBJ2-1; D gene ambiguous. The CDR3 length is 14 residues. Germline CDR1 reads SGHRS; CDR2 reads YFSETQ. Trimming stripped 3 bases from V and 6 bases from J, with 13 bases between. The variable domain in full, with the rest retrieved from reference TRBV5-1 and TRBJ2-1, is KAGVTQTPRYLIKTRGQQVTLSCSPISGHRSVSWYQQTPGQGLQFLFEYFSETQRNKGNFPGRFSGRQFSNSRSEMNVSTLELGDSALYLCASSYGSSGNEQFFGPGTRLTVL.

V and J are TRBV2 and TRBJ2-2, with 10 bases identical to TRBD1. The CDR3 is made up of 14 amino acids. From germline, CDR1 is SNHLY and CDR2 FYNNEI. V lost 8 bases, J lost 6 bases, and 6 bases stayed unmatched. The DNA of the CDR3 is TGTGCCAGCGAGACAGGGGGCTTTTCCGGGGAGCTGTTTTTT. Translated: CASETGGFSGELFF.

The V and J genes are TRBV5-1 and TRBJ1-1, with 9 bases identical to TRBD1. The trim removed 4 bases at V and 4 bases at J, leaving 5 bases unmatched. This CDR3 is built from 14 residues. Looked up from germline, CDR1 is SGHRS and CDR2 is YFSETQ. CDR3 nucleotide sequence: TGCGCCAGCAGCAAGGGACAGGGTGGCACTGAAGCTTTCTTT. Residues: CASSKGQGGTEAFF. The full variable domain, in which reference TRBV5-1 and TRBJ1-1 provide the parts outside the CDR3, is KAGVTQTPRYLIKTRGQQVTLSCSPISGHRSVSWYQQTPGQGLQFLFEYFSETQRNKGNFPGRFSGRQFSNSRSEMNVSTLELGDSALYLCASSKGQGGTEAFFGQGTRLTVV.

The V gene is TRBV9, the J gene TRBJ1-2; 9 bases line up with TRBD1. The germline V gene encodes CDR1 SGDLS and CDR2 YYNGEE. The CDR3 is made up of 17 amino acids. Germline trimming cut 4 bases from V and 4 bases from J; bases unmatched to any gene: 14. CDR3 in DNA: TGTGCCAGCAGCTCCCCCGTCCGGGACAGGGTTTCCTATGGCTACACCTTC. This codes for CASSSPVRDRVSYGYTF. Full variable domain (rest looked up from reference TRBV9 and TRBJ1-2): DSGVTQTPKHLITATGQRVTLRCSPRSGDLSVYWYQQSLDQGLQFLIQYYNGEERAKGNILERFSAQQFPDLHSELNLSSLELGDSALYFCASSSPVRDRVSYGYTFGSGTRLTVV.

This sequence joins TRBV6-2 or TRBV6-3 and TRBJ2-7, with 9 nucleotides matching TRBD2. J lost 3 bases, V lost 5 bases, and 8 bases had no gene match. The CDR3 totals 15 residues. Germline V gene lookup returns CDR1 MNHEY and CDR2 SVGEGT. DNA of the CDR3: TGTGCCAGCAGTCGCGGGGGGGCCAAACGCTACGAGCAGTACTTC. It yields the protein CASSRGGAKRYEQYF.

The chain has TRBV25-1 and TRBJ2-3; 7 nucleotides align to TRBD2. This CDR3 has 14 amino acids. Germline trimming cut 3 bases from V and 1 base from J; bases unmatched to any gene: 1. Germline V gives CDR1 MGHDK, CDR2 SYGVNS. In DNA, the CDR3 is TGTGCCAGCAGTGAGGGGGGGGGCACAGATACGCAGTATTTT. Residues: CASSEGGGTDTQYF. The variable domain in full, completed from reference TRBV25-1 and TRBJ2-3, reads EADIYQTPRYLVIGTGKKITLECSQTMGHDKMYWYQQDPGMELHLIHYSYGVNSTEKGDLSSESTVSRIRTEHFPLTLESARPSHTSQYLCASSEGGGTDTQYFGPGTRLTVL.

The chain combines TRBV29-1 with TRBJ1-2; 10 bases are a match to TRBD1. In germline, CDR1 is SQVTM, CDR2 ANQGSEA. The length of the CDR3 is 17 residues. J was trimmed by 4 bases and V by 3 bases; bases with no gene match: 14. Here the CDR3 reads CSVDPTGGGGVRYGYTF. The CDR3 DNA reads TGCAGCGTTGACCCGACAGGGGGCGGCGGAGTCCGCTATGGCTACACCTTC.

The chain uses TRBV7-2 and TRBJ1-1; D may be TRBD1 (6 bases). CDR1 is SGHTA and CDR2 is FQGNSA in the germline V gene. This CDR3 has 13 residues. V was shortened by 3 bases and J by 5 bases, with 10 bases between the two germline ends. The CDR3 bases are TGTGCCAGCAGCTTTAACAGGGAGACTGAAGCTTTCTTT. As protein: CASSFNRETEAFF.

Only one count was recorded for this clone. V is TRBV15 and J is TRBJ2-7; D uncertain. The germline CDR1 and CDR2 sequences are LNHNV and YYDKDF (reference sequence). This CDR3 comprises 13 residues. Trimming cost V 6 bases and J 3 bases, with 12 bases left between them. CDR3 coding DNA: TGTGCCACCAGAGCCTTCTTTGGCTACGAGCAGTACTTC. It translates to CATRAFFGYEQYF.

V is TRBV7-9 and J is TRBJ2-7; the match to TRBD2 covers 7 bases. V trimming: 5 bases; J trimming: 2 bases; junction bases outside the gene matches: 6. Germline V gene sequence: CDR1 SEHNR, CDR2 FQNEAQ (reference sequence). CDR3 length: 14 amino acids. DNA of the CDR3: TGTGCCAGCAGCCTTAGCGGGTACCCCTACGAGCAGTACTTC. Translated: CASSLSGYPYEQYF. Drawing the rest from reference TRBV7-9 and TRBJ2-7, the complete variable domain is DTGVSQNPRHKITKRGQNVTFRCDPISEHNRLYWYRQTLGQGPEFLTYFQNEAQLEKSRLLSDRFSAERPKGSFSTLEIQRTEQGDSAMYLCASSLSGYPYEQYFGPGTRLTVT.

This clone was picked up one time. J is TRBJ1-6 and V is TRBV6-5; D may be TRBD1 (6 bases). The germline V gene has CDR1 MNHEY and CDR2 SVGAGI. Trimming cost V 6 bases and J 7 bases, with 16 bases left between them. The CDR3 extends over 15 amino acids. Written as DNA, the CDR3 is TGTGCCAGCAGACAGGGTCGGCTTTCGAATTCACCCCTCCACTTT. Translation gives CASRQGRLSNSPLHF.

The chain joins TRBV19 to TRBJ1-5; possibly TRBD1 for D (6 bases). With 4 bases removed from V and 1 base from J, the gap between germline ends came to 14 bases. This CDR3 region has 16 residues. Germline V gives CDR1 LNHDA, CDR2 SQIVND (reference sequence). This CDR3 is CASSKGGFASNQPQHF. The CDR3 region has the DNA TGTGCCAGTAGTAAGGGGGGGTTTGCGAGCAATCAGCCCCAGCATTTT. The full variable domain, completed using reference TRBV19 and TRBJ1-5, is DGGITQSPKYLFRKEGQNVTLSCEQNLNHDAMYWYRQDPGQGLRLIYYSQIVNDFQKGDIAEGYSVSREKKESFPLTVTSAQKNPTAFYLCASSKGGFASNQPQHFGDGTRLSIL.

The chain uses TRBV7-2 and TRBJ1-3; the D is unclear. Trimming stripped 5 bases from V and 1 base from J, with 9 bases between. Germline V gene data show CDR1 as SGHTA and CDR2 as FQGNSA. The CDR3 extends over 14 amino acids. Here the CDR3 reads CASSRGGSGNTIYF. The CDR3 coding sequence is TGTGCCAGCAGCCGCGGAGGATCTGGAAACACCATATATTTT. The full variable domain, with the rest looked up from reference TRBV7-2 and TRBJ1-3, is GAGVSQSPSNKVTEKGKDVELRCDPISGHTALYWYRQSLGQGLEFLIYFQGNSAPDKSGLPSDRFSAERTGGSVSTLTIQRTQQEDSAVYLCASSRGGSGNTIYFGEGSWLTVV.